These 15 T cell receptor beta chains share one sample of origin, sequenced in a study of blood T cell repertoires in COVID-19. The method was immunoSEQ multiplex PCR; TCRdb's version includes in-frame clones alone and lacks a portion of them. This sample has 100,000 to 150,000 clones; 70% to 90% occur once, and the top ten carry 1.5%. Sequencing was performed on peripheral blood. The receptors stem from a human donor in a cohort sampled during active COVID-19.

V and J are TRBV7-9 and TRBJ1-2; D uncertain. V dropped 1 base and J dropped 0 bases, with 9 bases sitting between them. The CDR3 runs to 15 residues. Germline values: CDR1 SEHNR, CDR2 FQNEAQ (reference sequence). The CDR3 region is CASSLVQSANYGYTF. CDR3 coding DNA: TGTGCCAGCAGCTTAGTGCAGTCTGCTAACTATGGCTACACCTTC.

The V and J genes are TRBV7-9 and TRBJ2-3, with 9 bases that match TRBD2. Germline assignment: CDR1 SEHNR and CDR2 FQNEAQ (reference sequence). J was trimmed by 5 bases and V by 5 bases; bases with no gene match: 5. This CDR3 is built from 14 residues. The DNA for the CDR3 is TGTGCCAGCAGCCCCAGCGGGAGGAGAGATACGCAGTATTTT. It specifies CASSPSGRRDTQYF.

This chain connects TRBV4-2 to TRBJ2-3; TRBD2 agrees at 7 bases. Per germline, CDR1 LGHNA and CDR2 YNFKEQ. Trimming took 4 bases from V and 3 from J; bases not matched to a gene: 7. The length of the CDR3 is 15 residues. The CDR3 region has the DNA TGTGCCAGCAGCCGGAGCGGGGCCGGGACAGATACGCAGTATTTT. This gives the protein CASSRSGAGTDTQYF.

This clone was recorded only once. The V and J genes are TRBV3-1 (or the pseudogene TRBV3-2) and TRBJ2-7; 12 nucleotides agree with TRBD2. Per germline, CDR1 LGHDT and CDR2 YNNKEL (reference sequence). CDR3 length: 15 residues. V lost 2 bases and J lost 2; bases outside the gene matches: 1. The CDR3 protein is CASSQTSGRPYEQYF. The CDR3 DNA reads TGTGCCAGCAGCCAAACTAGCGGGAGGCCCTACGAGCAGTACTTC.

The rearrangement joins TRBV5-6 to TRBJ2-1, with 12 bases matching TRBD2. Germline V gene data show CDR1 as SGHDT and CDR2 as YYEEEE. CDR3 length: 17 amino acids. V shed 4 bases and J 3 bases; nucleotides not matched to a gene: 8. The CDR3 DNA sequence: TGTGCCAGCAGCACCTCGAGGACTAGCGGGGACTACAATGAGCAGTTCTTC. Translation gives CASSTSRTSGDYNEQFF.

The sample holds one count of this clone. The CDR3 coding sequence is TGTGCCAGCAGCCTGAGCGGGAGTGTCTCCGGGGAGCTGTTTTTT. Amino acid sequence: CASSLSGSVSGELFF. The chain recombines TRBV6-4 with TRBJ2-2, with TRBD2 matching 8 bases. Trimming cost V 6 bases and J 6 bases; bases outside gene matches: 9. Germline V gene data show CDR1 as MRHNA and CDR2 as SNTAGT. This CDR3 spans 15 amino acids.

V gene TRBV3-1 (or the pseudogene TRBV3-2) combines with J gene TRBJ1-3, with D unresolved. Trimming took 6 bases from V and 2 from J, leaving 8 bases between them. Per germline, CDR1 LGHDT and CDR2 YNNKEL (reference sequence). The CDR3 is 13 residues long. The CDR3 bases are TGTGCCAGCAGACTGGCGGCTGGAAACACCATATATTTT. Protein sequence: CASRLAAGNTIYF.

CDR3 in amino acids: CASIWRSGYEQYF. Here the CDR3 DNA reads TGCGCCAGCATTTGGCGGAGCGGCTACGAGCAGTACTTC. The V and J genes are TRBV5-1 and TRBJ2-7; D may be TRBD2 (5 bases). This CDR3 region has 13 residues. CDR1 SGHRS and CDR2 YFSETQ come from the germline V gene. The germline V and J ends were trimmed by 6 bases and 3 bases, with 13 bases remaining between them. Full variable domain (outside the CDR3, taken from reference TRBV5-1 and TRBJ2-7): KAGVTQTPRYLIKTRGQQVTLSCSPISGHRSVSWYQQTPGQGLQFLFEYFSETQRNKGNFPGRFSGRQFSNSRSEMNVSTLELGDSALYLCASIWRSGYEQYFGPGTRLTVT.

The chain uses TRBV6-6 and TRBJ2-5; 8 bases line up with TRBD1. CDR1 and CDR2 from the germline V gene are MNHNY and SVGAGI (reference sequence). The CDR3 length is 14 residues. V shed 8 bases, J shed 4 bases, and the junction held 9 bases outside the gene matches. CDR3 nucleotide sequence: TGTGCCAGCGCTAAGGACAGGGCTCGAGAGACCCAGTACTTC. Protein sequence: CASAKDRARETQYF.

V usage is TRBV2 and J usage is TRBJ2-5, with 8 bases aligning to TRBD2. Germline lookup yields CDR1 SNHLY and CDR2 FYNNEI. V shed 6 bases, J shed 5 bases, and the junction held 5 bases outside the gene matches. CDR3 length: 13 amino acids. The CDR3: CASRGTGGETQYF. The CDR3, as DNA: TGTGCCAGCAGGGGGACGGGAGGGGAGACCCAGTACTTC.

This clone was detected once. The genes are TRBV28 and TRBJ2-7, with TRBD2 identical over 8 bases. The CDR3 totals 15 residues. Germline values: CDR1 MDHEN, CDR2 SYDVKM. With 6 bases clipped from V and 2 bases from J, the junction kept 9 bases outside the gene matches. Here the CDR3 reads CASSNRGRSAYEQYF. The CDR3, as DNA: TGTGCCAGCAGCAACCGCGGGAGGTCGGCCTACGAGCAGTACTTC.

The chain employs TRBV28 and TRBJ1-2, with 11 positions matching TRBD1. The CDR3 contains 16 residues. After removal of 7 bases from V and 6 bases from J, the junction contained 13 bases not matched to a gene. Per germline, CDR1 MDHEN and CDR2 SYDVKM. For the CDR3, the DNA is TGTGCCAGCACCAGTAATAGAGGGGGACAGGGGGATGGCTACACCTTC. Translation gives CASTSNRGGQGDGYTF.

The V gene is TRBV9, the J gene TRBJ2-2, with 9 bases that match TRBD2. Germline CDR1 reads SGDLS; CDR2 reads YYNGEE. This CDR3 has 17 residues. Unmatched junction bases numbered 11, after V lost 5 bases and J lost 3 bases. The CDR3 DNA sequence: TGTGCCAGCAGTGGTCCTTTGGCGGGAGGGGACACCGGGGAGCTGTTTTTT. It specifies CASSGPLAGGDTGELFF.

The V call is TRBV4-1, the J call TRBJ1-1; possible D gene TRBD1, 5 bases. The V end was cut by 4 bases, the J end by 3 bases, with 15 bases between. This CDR3 is built from 15 residues. Looked up from germline, CDR1 is MGHRA and CDR2 is YSYEKL. The CDR3 coding sequence is TGCGCCAGCAGCCCCGTCGGTGGGGCGGACACTGAAGCTTTCTTT. Translated: CASSPVGGADTEAFF.

V and J are TRBV5-1 and TRBJ2-7; possible D gene TRBD2, 5 bases. V lost 1 base and J lost 7, with 9 bases in between. The germline CDR1 and CDR2 sequences are SGHRS and YFSETQ. The CDR3 runs 12 residues. The CDR3 is CASSLNRGEQYF. The CDR3 DNA sequence: TGCGCCAGCAGCTTGAATCGCGGGGAGCAGTACTTC.